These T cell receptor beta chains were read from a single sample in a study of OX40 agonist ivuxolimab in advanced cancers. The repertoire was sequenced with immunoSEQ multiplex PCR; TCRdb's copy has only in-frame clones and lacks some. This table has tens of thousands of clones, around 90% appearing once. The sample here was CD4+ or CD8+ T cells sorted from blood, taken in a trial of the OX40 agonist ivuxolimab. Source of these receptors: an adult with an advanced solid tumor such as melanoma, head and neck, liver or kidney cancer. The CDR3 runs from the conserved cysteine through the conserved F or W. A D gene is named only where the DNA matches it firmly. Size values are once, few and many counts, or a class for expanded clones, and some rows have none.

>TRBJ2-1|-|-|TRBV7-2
TGTGCCAGCAGCTCAGAGCGGACCAGCTCCTACAATGAGCAGTTCTTC
CASSSERTSSYNEQFF
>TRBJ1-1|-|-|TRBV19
TGTGCCAGTAGTATAGTGGCGGGGACTGAAGCTTTCTTT
CASSIVAGTEAFF
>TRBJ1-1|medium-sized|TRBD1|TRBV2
TGTGCCAGCAGTGGGGACAGAATAATTAACATGAACACTGAAGCTTTCTTT
CASSGDRIINMNTEAFF
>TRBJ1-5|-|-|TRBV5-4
TGTGCCAGCAGCTTGGAAGGGTATGGGCAGCCCCAGCATTTT
CASSLEGYGQPQHF
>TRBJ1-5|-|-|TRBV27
TGTGCCAGCAGTGACGAGGCCGTCGACAATCAGCCCCAGCATTTT
CASSDEAVDNQPQHF
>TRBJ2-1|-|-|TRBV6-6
TGTGCCAGCAGTTACTACATGCTGGGGGAGCAGTTCTTC
CASSYYMLGEQFF
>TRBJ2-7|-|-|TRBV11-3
TGTGCCAGCAGCTTAGGAGTGTTGGGGGGCGCGAGCTACGAGCAGTACTTC
CASSLGVLGGASYEQYF
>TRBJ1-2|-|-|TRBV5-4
TGTGCCAGCAGCCTACTGGAGCGGCAGTACCTGGAGGGTGGCTACACCTTC
CASSLLERQYLEGGYTF
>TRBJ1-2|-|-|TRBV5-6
TGTGCCAGCAGCTTGGAAAGGGATAGCTACACCTTC
CASSLERDSYTF
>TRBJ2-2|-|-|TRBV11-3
TGTGCCAGCAGCTACAAGACCGGGGAGCTGTTTTTT
CASSYKTGELFF
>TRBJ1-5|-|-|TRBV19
TGTGCCAGTAGACCGGGACCTACCGTTTATCAGCCCCAGCATTTT
CASRPGPTVYQPQHF
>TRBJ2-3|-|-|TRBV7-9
TGTGCCAGCAGGGCGGGCCCAGATACGCAGTATTTT
CASRAGPDTQYF
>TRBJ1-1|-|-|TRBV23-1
TGCGCCAGCAAGAACACTGAAGCTTTCTTT
CASKNTEAFF
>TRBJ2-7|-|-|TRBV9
TGTGCCAGCAGCCGTTCGAGCGACGTTAGAACCTACGAGCAGTACTTC
CASSRSSDVRTYEQYF